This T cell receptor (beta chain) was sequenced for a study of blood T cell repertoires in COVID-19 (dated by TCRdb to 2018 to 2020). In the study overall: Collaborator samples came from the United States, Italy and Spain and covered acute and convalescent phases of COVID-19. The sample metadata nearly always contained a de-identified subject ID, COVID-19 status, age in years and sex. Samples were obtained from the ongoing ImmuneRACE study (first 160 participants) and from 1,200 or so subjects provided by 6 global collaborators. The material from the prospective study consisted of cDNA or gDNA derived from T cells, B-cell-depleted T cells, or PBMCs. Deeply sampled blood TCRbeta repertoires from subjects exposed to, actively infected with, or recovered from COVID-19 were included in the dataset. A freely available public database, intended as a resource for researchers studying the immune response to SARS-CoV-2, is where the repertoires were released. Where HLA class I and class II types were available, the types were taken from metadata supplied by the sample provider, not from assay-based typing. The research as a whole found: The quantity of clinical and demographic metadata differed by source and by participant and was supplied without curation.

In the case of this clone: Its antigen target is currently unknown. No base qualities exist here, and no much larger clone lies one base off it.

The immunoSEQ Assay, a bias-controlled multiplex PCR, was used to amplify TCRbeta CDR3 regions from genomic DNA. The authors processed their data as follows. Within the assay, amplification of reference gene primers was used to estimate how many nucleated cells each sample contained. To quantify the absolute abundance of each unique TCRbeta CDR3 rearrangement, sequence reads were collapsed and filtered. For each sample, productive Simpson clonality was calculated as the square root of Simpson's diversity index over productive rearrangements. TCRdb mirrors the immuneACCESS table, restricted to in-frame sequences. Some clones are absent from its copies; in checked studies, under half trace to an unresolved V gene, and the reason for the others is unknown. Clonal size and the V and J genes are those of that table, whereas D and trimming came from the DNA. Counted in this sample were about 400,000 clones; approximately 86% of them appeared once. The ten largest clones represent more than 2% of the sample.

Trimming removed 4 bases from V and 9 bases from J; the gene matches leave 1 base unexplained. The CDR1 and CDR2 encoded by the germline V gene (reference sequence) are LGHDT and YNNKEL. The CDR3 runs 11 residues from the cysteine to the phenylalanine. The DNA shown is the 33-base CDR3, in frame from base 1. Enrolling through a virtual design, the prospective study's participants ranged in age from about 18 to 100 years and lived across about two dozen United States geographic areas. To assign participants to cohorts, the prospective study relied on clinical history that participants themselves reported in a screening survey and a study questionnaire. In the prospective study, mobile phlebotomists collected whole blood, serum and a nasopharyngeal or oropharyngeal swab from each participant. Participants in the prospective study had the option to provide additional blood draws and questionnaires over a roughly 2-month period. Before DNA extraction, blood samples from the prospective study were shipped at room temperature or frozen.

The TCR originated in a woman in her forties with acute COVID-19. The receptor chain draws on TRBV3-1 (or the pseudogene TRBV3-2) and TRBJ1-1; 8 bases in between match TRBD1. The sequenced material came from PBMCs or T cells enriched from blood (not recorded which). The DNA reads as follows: TGTGCCAGCAGCCGGGACAGGCAAGCTTTCTTT. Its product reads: CASSRDRQAFF.